This is a list of T cell receptor beta chains from one sample in a study of blood T cell repertoires in COVID-19. Clones were sequenced by immunoSEQ multiplex PCR, and TCRdb holds only the in-frame ones, with some missing. The sample lists about 230,000 clones; 80% to 90% were seen once. Sequencing was performed on peripheral blood. The source is a man aged 45-60 years with COVID-19, enrolled during active disease. CDR3s leave out the opening cysteine and the closing phenylalanine or tryptophan.

J: TRBJ2-7
V: TRBV2
CDR3: ASSGLAGGLSSYEQY

J: TRBJ1-2
V: TRBV30
CDR3: AWSVGGFVYGYT

J: TRBJ1-5
V: TRBV4-2
CDR3: ASSQDLGTGAGGFGQPQH

J: TRBJ2-7
V: TRBV2
CDR3: ASRQAPGQGSYEQY

J: TRBJ2-7
V: TRBV6-2/TRBV6-3
CDR3: ASSYSGVRTGQPSYEQY

J: TRBJ2-1
V: TRBV11-1
CDR3: ASSLAASSLDEQF

J: TRBJ1-5
V: TRBV19
CDR3: ASSILPVAYSNQPQH

J: TRBJ2-6
V: TRBV4-2
CDR3: ASSQVRVDGGANVLT

J: TRBJ2-3
V: TRBV5-4
CDR3: ASSLGRGTDTQY

J: TRBJ1-4
V: TRBV10-3
CDR3: AIKTGESEKLF

J: TRBJ1-3
V: TRBV7-2
CDR3: ASSLLRFSGNTIY

J: TRBJ1-3
V: TRBV15
CDR3: ATSRDQPGPGGNTIY

J: TRBJ2-5
V: TRBV7-2
CDR3: ASSLVLSQETQY

J: TRBJ2-5
V: TRBV29-1
CDR3: SVGQADQETQY

J: TRBJ1-2
V: TRBV7-8
CDR3: ASSLASPGTGGTYGYT

J: TRBJ2-5
V: TRBV24-1
CDR3: ATSDKLLGGGETQY

J: TRBJ1-1
V: TRBV18
CDR3: ASSPLRLGQGVTFEAF

J: TRBJ2-1
V: TRBV10-3
CDR3: AIAKGGEWAYNEQF

J: TRBJ2-1
V: TRBV10-3
CDR3: AISEVIPGTSGYNEQF

J: TRBJ1-5
V: TRBV30
CDR3: AWSVLEGGGNQPQH

J: TRBJ2-7
V: TRBV27
CDR3: ASSLLAGLGEQY

J: TRBJ2-7
V: TRBV19
CDR3: ASSSPGQGIYEQY

J: TRBJ2-3
V: TRBV7-6
CDR3: ASSLEWGGGSDTQY

J: TRBJ1-1
V: TRBV7-2
CDR3: ASSLDTGRNTEAF

J: TRBJ1-1
V: TRBV3-1/TRBV3-2
CDR3: ASRTKAPTVNTEAF

J: TRBJ1-1
V: TRBV25-1
CDR3: ASKGGVSSARGTEAF

J: TRBJ1-1
V: TRBV7-2
CDR3: ASSRFTLGQGARTEAF

J: TRBJ2-5
V: TRBV24-1
CDR3: ATSDQGNVETQY

J: TRBJ1-2
V: TRBV11-2
CDR3: ASSLTRDADYGYT

J: TRBJ2-3
V: TRBV25-1
CDR3: ATASGLAFSTDTQY

J: TRBJ2-2
V: TRBV18
CDR3: ASSPTGELF

J: TRBJ1-5
V: TRBV2
CDR3: ASRDAGTIGNQPQH

J: TRBJ2-1
V: TRBV5-6
CDR3: ATHRINRGNEQF

J: TRBJ2-2
V: TRBV27
CDR3: ASSLQGPNTGELF

J: TRBJ1-5
V: TRBV19
CDR3: ASSTIRQGNQPQH

J: TRBJ2-2
V: TRBV11-2
CDR3: ASSSGTVNTEELF

J: TRBJ2-7
V: TRBV7-9
CDR3: ASSHDQGEQY

J: TRBJ1-3
V: TRBV5-1
CDR3: ASSRQGTGDSGNTIY

J: TRBJ1-3
V: TRBV7-8
CDR3: ASSLAAPGSPKGNTIY